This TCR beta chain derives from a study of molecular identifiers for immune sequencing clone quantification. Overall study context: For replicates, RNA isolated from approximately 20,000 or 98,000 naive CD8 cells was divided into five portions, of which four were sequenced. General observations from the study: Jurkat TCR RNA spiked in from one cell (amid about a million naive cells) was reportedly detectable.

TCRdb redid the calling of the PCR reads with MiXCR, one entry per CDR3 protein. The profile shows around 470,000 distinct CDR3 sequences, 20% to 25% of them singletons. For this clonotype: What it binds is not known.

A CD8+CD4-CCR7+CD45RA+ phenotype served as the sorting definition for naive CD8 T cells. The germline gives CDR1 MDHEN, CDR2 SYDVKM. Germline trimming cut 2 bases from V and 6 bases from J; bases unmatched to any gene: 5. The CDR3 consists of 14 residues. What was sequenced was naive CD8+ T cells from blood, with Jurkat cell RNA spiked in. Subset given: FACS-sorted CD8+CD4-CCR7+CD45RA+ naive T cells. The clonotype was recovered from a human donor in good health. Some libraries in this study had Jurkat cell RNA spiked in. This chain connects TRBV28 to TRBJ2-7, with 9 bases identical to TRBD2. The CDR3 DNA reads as TGTGCCAGCAGTTTAGGGCGGGGGGGGTTCGAGCAGTACTTC. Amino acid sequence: CASSLGRGGFEQYF.